The entry below gives a single T cell receptor (beta chain) sequence along with its context. Its target is not known. This record belongs to a study of T-cell reconstitution after alpha-beta-depleted transplantation in children. Whole-study findings and limits: Some patients showed high day-60 TCRbeta diversity, which derived from surviving recipient T cells and thymic progenitors. Fresh T-cell production supplied most of the T-cell counts and diversity seen one year after transplant. About two months after transplant, alpha-beta T cells reportedly came from several hundred expanded graft clones.

For TCRbeta, the library was prepared with unique molecular identifiers. TCRdb reprocessed the PCR reads with MiXCR, giving one entry per CDR3 protein. The sample includes approximately 7,000 distinct CDR3 sequences, roughly 17% of them seen just once. The V gene lost 2 bases and the J gene lost 4 bases, with 12 bases spanning the gap. Germline V gene data show CDR1 as SGHRS and CDR2 as YFSETQ. The CDR3 runs 14 residues. The sample in question was PBMCs, obtained before TCRalphabeta/CD19-depleted stem cell transplant. The TCR was taken from a boy under 10 years old with acute lymphoblastic leukemia, due to receive a stem cell transplant. The chain links TRBV5-1 to TRBJ1-1; weak D call: TRBD1 (5 bases). CDR3 nucleotide sequence: TGCGCCAGCAGCTTTGGGGGGGTGGCCACTGAAGCTTTCTTT. It yields the protein CASSFGGVATEAFF.